Below, one TCR beta chain is given with its context. The sample belongs to a study of OX40 agonist ivuxolimab in advanced cancers. Overall study: Every 2 weeks, ivuxolimab was infused into the patients intravenously at between 0.01 and 10 mg/kg.

TCRdb keeps only in-frame clones here, not all; method: immunoSEQ multiplex PCR. The sample has 80,000 or so clones; 90% to 95% are singletons. This CDR3 is 13 amino acids long. Germline-derived CDR1 and CDR2 are SGHRS and YFSETQ. V shed 9 bases and J shed 1 base, with 13 bases lying between them. The source is an adult with an advanced solid tumor such as melanoma, head and neck, liver or kidney cancer. Sequencing used CD4+ or CD8+ T cells sorted from blood, obtained in a trial of the OX40 agonist ivuxolimab. The V gene is TRBV5-1, the J gene TRBJ1-1; D is ambiguous. CDR3 region: CATHVTPNTEAFF. CDR3 nucleotide sequence: TGCGCCACTCATGTCACTCCGAACACTGAAGCTTTCTTT.